This T cell receptor (beta chain) was observed in a study of vaccination and CD4 T cells after COVID-19 (dated by TCRdb to between 2020 and 2023). Regarding the complete study: SARS-CoV-2 positivity had been established in the convalescent patients by nasal swab PCR, and mild disease was recorded in roughly 9 of these patients and severe disease in one. In the convalescent cohort there were six males and four females, among whom were two Hispanic individuals, seven Caucasians, two Asians and one multiracial person. Two doses of either the Pfizer-BioNTech BNT162b2 vaccine (n=8) or the Moderna mRNA-1273 vaccine (n=2) were administered to participants. Post-COVID blood samples from convalescent patients were collected a median of roughly 100 days after diagnosis, with a range of 35 to 161 days. The time from the second vaccine dose to post-vaccine blood sampling had a median of around 72 days and ranged from about 12 to 241 days. A few convalescent patients were sampled both early after vaccination (day 14) and late after vaccination (days 161 to 241). In 10 COVID-19 convalescent patients and a handful of infection-naive healthy vaccine recipients, researchers compared the spike-specific CD4+ TCR repertoire from before mRNA vaccination with the repertoire from after. The paper's findings and limits, for the study overall: An increase in the median number of SARS-CoV-2-reactive clonotypes from some 20 after infection to about 39 after vaccination was observed, but the change was not found to be significant. Relatively few convalescent patients were included in the study, and early timepoints after natural infection were not analyzed. Among convalescent patients, a median roughly 84% of the SARS-CoV-2-reactive clones seen after vaccination appeared only after vaccination, which suggests priming specific to the vaccine. Of the vaccine-specific clones found in convalescent patients, nearly all (304 of 307) were mono-reactive for SARS-CoV-2 spike instead of being cross-reactive with common cold coronaviruses.

Per the publication, the time point label means: late sampling 161 to 241 days after vaccination in a few convalescent patients. The convalescent patients' positive SARS-CoV-2 PCR tests were from March to December 2020, which was before the Alpha, Beta and Delta variants emerged in the United States. Ficoll-Paque Plus gradient centrifugation was used to isolate PBMCs from whole blood, and the isolated PBMCs were then either used fresh or cryopreserved at -140C. The library was produced with PCR. The listed sequencing device is Illumina iSeq 100. Per the original workflow: Non-productive sequences were filtered out, and CDR3s that did not start with C, did not end with F or W, or were shorter than 7 amino acids were discarded. CDR3 homology was assessed with Levenshtein distances (stringdist) and unrooted phylogenetic trees (ape) in R version 3.6.1. The public reads were reprocessed in TCRdb via fastp at Q25 and MiXCR, keeping in-frame beta chains. CDR3 protein duplicates are merged, each entry listing the most common genes and DNA. These V and J calls derive from TCRdb rather than the authors' analysis. The table for this sample lists about 33,000 distinct CDR3 sequences; 36% of them were counted only once. The ten top clones hold 5.8% of the sample.

This clonotype was seen more than once but under ten times. Its antigen remains undetermined. Base-call qualities are not available, and no considerably larger clone is one nucleotide away. The CDR3 has 12 amino acids, counting the end cysteine and phenylalanine. Only the CDR3 portion is preserved as DNA: 36 bases, with reading frame beginning at the first base. From a lookup of the germline V gene, CDR1 and CDR2 are MDHEN and SYDVKM. Trimming costs V 3 bases and J 8 bases, and their ends lie 8 bases apart. This clonotype originated in a human donor who had recovered from COVID-19. The sample in question was CD4+ T cells from blood, obtained about 7 months after SARS-CoV-2 vaccination. The sequence is built from TRBV28 and TRBJ2-1; the D segment could be TRBD2, given 5 matching bases. Here the CDR3 is given as CASSLLGDEQFF. The DNA sequence is given as TGTGCCAGCAGTTTGCTCGGGGATGAGCAGTTCTTC.